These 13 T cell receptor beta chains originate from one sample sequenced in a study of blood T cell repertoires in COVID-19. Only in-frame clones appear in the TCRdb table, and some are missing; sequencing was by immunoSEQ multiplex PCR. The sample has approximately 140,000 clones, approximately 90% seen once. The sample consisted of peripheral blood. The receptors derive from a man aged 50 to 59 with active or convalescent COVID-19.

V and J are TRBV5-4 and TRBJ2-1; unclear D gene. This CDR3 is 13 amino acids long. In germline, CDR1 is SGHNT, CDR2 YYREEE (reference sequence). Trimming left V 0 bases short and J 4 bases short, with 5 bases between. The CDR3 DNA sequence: TGTGCCAGCAGCTTGGGGCTTTACAATGAGCAGTTCTTC. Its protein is CASSLGLYNEQFF.

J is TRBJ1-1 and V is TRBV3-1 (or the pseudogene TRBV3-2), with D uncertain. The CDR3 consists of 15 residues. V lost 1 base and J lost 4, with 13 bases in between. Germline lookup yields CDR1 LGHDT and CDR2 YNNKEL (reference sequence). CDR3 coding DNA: TGTGCCAGCAGCCAAGGTCACGGGGTAACCACTGAAGCTTTCTTT. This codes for CASSQGHGVTTEAFF.

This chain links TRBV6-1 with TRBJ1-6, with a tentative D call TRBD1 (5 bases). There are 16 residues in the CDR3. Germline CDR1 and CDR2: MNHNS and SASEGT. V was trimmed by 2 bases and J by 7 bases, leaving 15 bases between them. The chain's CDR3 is CASSEFRALGNSPLHF. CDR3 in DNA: TGTGCCAGCAGTGAATTCAGGGCCCTTGGGAATTCACCCCTCCACTTT.

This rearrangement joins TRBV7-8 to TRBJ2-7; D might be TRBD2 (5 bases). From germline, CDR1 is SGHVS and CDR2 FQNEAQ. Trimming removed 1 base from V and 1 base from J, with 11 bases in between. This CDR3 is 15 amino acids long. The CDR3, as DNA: TGTGCCAGCAGCTTAGAAGGAGGCGGATCCTACGAGCAGTACTTC. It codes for CASSLEGGGSYEQYF.

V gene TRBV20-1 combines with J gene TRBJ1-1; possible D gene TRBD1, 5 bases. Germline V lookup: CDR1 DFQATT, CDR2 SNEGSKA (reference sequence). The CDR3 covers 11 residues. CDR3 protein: CVGVLNTEAFF. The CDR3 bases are TGCGTAGGGGTATTGAACACTGAAGCTTTCTTT.

This chain's CDR3 is CASRGLRVNTEAFF. CDR3 DNA: TGTGCCAGTAGGGGACTCAGGGTAAACACTGAAGCTTTCTTT. V is TRBV19 and J is TRBJ1-1; the D gene is possibly TRBD1 (5 bases). With 6 bases removed from V and 2 bases from J, the gap between germline ends came to 13 bases. CDR3 length equals 14 residues. Per the germline V gene, CDR1 is LNHDA and CDR2 is SQIVND (reference sequence). Based on the CDR3 plus reference TRBV19 and TRBJ1-1, the full variable domain is DGGITQSPKYLFRKEGQNVTLSCEQNLNHDAMYWYRQDPGQGLRLIYYSQIVNDFQKGDIAEGYSVSREKKESFPLTVTSAQKNPTAFYLCASRGLRVNTEAFFGQGTRLTVV.

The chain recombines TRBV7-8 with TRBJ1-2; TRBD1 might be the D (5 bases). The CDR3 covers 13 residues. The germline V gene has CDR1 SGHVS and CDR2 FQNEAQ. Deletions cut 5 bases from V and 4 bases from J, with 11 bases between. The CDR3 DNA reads TGTGCCAGCAGCAGAGGGACTAGCTATGGCTACACCTTC. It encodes CASSRGTSYGYTF.

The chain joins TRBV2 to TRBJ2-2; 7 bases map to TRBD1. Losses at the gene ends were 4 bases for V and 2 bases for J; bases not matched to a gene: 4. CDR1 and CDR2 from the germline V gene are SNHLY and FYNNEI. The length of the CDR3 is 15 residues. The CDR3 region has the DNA TGTGCCAGCAGTGGCCGGGACAGAAACACCGGGGAGCTGTTTTTT. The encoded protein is CASSGRDRNTGELFF. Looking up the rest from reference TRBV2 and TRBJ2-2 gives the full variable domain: EPEVTQTPSHQVTQMGQEVILRCVPISNHLYFYWYRQILGQKVEFLVSFYNNEISEKSEIFDDQFSVERPDGSNFTLKIRSTKLEDSAMYFCASSGRDRNTGELFFGEGSRLTVL.

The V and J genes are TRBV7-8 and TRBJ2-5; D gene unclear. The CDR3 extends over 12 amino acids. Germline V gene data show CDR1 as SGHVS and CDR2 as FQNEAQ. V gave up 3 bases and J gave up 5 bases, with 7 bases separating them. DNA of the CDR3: TGTGCCAGCAGCTTGGCTCTTGAGACCCAGTACTTC. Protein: CASSLALETQYF.

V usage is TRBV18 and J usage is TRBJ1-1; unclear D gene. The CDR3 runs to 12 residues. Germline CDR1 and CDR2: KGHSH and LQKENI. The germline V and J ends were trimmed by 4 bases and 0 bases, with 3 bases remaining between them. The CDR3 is CASSRVNTEAFF. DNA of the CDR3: TGTGCCAGCTCACGCGTGAACACTGAAGCTTTCTTT.

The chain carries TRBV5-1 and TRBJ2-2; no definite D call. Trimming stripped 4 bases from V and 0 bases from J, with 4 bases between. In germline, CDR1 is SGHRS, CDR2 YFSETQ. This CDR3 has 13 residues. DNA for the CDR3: TGCGCCAGCAGCATAACGAACACCGGGGAGCTGTTTTTT. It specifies CASSITNTGELFF.

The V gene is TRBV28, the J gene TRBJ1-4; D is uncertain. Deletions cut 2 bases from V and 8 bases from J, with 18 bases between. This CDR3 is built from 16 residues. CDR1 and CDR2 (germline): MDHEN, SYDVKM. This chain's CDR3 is CASSLRSGARREKLFF. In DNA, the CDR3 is TGTGCCAGCAGTTTAAGATCGGGTGCCCGGCGGGAAAAACTGTTTTTT.

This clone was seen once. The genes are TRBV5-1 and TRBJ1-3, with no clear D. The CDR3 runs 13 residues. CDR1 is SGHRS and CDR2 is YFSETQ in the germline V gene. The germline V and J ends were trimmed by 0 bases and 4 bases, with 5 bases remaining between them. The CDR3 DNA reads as TGCGCCAGCAGCTTGGCCGCGGGAAACACCATATATTTT. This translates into CASSLAAGNTIYF. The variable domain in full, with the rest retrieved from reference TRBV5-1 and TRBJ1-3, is KAGVTQTPRYLIKTRGQQVTLSCSPISGHRSVSWYQQTPGQGLQFLFEYFSETQRNKGNFPGRFSGRQFSNSRSEMNVSTLELGDSALYLCASSLAAGNTIYFGEGSWLTVV.